Presented here are 32 T cell receptor beta chains from one specimen sequenced in a study of blood T cells in healthy people across ages. A second PCR of about 7 to 12 cycles used a sample-barcoded 5' primer and a J-beta primer mix. Via MiXCR, TCRdb re-called the 5' RACE reads, giving one row per CDR3 protein. The sample consists of approximately 670,000 distinct CDR3 sequences, roughly 41% of them appearing once. The material sequenced was blood. These TCRs come from a man older than 75 in good health.

This clonotype appeared a single time. The J gene is TRBJ2-3, the V gene TRBV20-1; D gene ambiguous. Germline-derived CDR1 and CDR2 are DFQATT and SNEGSKA (reference sequence). V was shortened by 0 bases and J by 4 bases, with 17 bases between the two germline ends. The CDR3 runs to 16 residues. The CDR3: CSAREVGQISADTQYF. Written as DNA, the CDR3 is TGCAGTGCTAGAGAGGTAGGGCAGATCAGTGCAGATACGCAGTATTTT.

This clonotype was detected only a few times. CDR3 nucleotides: TGTGCCAGCAGTTACTCGGGGAAGCGGGGCCTCTCCTACAATGAGCAGTTCTTC. The encoded protein is CASSYSGKRGLSYNEQFF. This sequence joins TRBV6-5 and TRBJ2-1, with 7 bases fitting TRBD2. Germline V gene sequence: CDR1 MNHEY, CDR2 SVGAGI. Trimming at V came to 0 bases and at J to 0 bases, leaving 8 bases not matched to a gene. The CDR3 extends over 18 amino acids.

V is TRBV30 and J is TRBJ1-4; no reliable D call. Germline V gene data show CDR1 as GTSNPN and CDR2 as SVGIG (reference sequence). The CDR3 extends over 14 amino acids. Trimming stripped 3 bases from V and 5 bases from J, with 13 bases between. CDR3 protein: CAWSPGRLNEKLFF. CDR3 bases: TGTGCCTGGAGCCCCGGACGCCTCAATGAAAAACTGTTTTTT.

The chain uses TRBV6-2 or TRBV6-3 and TRBJ1-6; D is undetermined. V lost 2 bases, J lost 7 bases, and 9 bases lay in between. The CDR3 runs to 14 residues. Germline values: CDR1 MNHEY, CDR2 SVGEGT. CDR3 nucleotide sequence: TGTGCCAGCAGTTACGCCCCGAGGAATTCACCCCTCCACTTT. The encoded protein is CASSYAPRNSPLHF.

This clonotype was recorded a few times. The V and J genes are TRBV11-1 and TRBJ2-1; 11 nucleotides line up with TRBD1. The trim removed 5 bases at V and 0 bases at J, leaving 3 bases unmatched. The CDR3 is made up of 16 amino acids. The germline CDR1 and CDR2 sequences are SGHAT and FQDESV (reference sequence). The CDR3 reads CASSHGTGGSYNEQFF. In DNA form, the CDR3 reads TGTGCCAGCAGCCACGGGACAGGGGGCTCCTACAATGAGCAGTTCTTC.

This rearrangement joins TRBV7-2 to TRBJ2-7; 8 positions match TRBD1. The CDR3 length is 14 residues. Looked up from germline, CDR1 is SGHTA and CDR2 is FQGNSA. V shed 6 bases and J 0 bases; nucleotides not matched to a gene: 4. CDR3 sequence reads: CASRQDRASYEQYF. The CDR3 region has the DNA TGTGCCAGCAGACAGGACAGGGCCTCCTACGAGCAGTACTTC.

This clonotype has just a few counts. V usage is TRBV27 and J usage is TRBJ2-7, with D possibly matching TRBD1 (6 bases). Germline values: CDR1 MNHEY, CDR2 SMNVEV (reference sequence). This CDR3 has 14 residues. Trimming stripped 6 bases from V and 0 bases from J, with 12 bases between. In nucleotides, the CDR3 is TGTGCCAGCAGGAGGGACACGATCTCCTACGAGCAGTACTTC. Translated, it gives CASRRDTISYEQYF.

This clonotype was found a few times. The chain employs TRBV5-1 and TRBJ2-5; D assignment may be TRBD1 or TRBD2 (6 bases each). Trimming took off 4 bases at V and 5 bases at J, with 18 bases between the two ends. The CDR3 is 15 residues long. Germline loops: CDR1 SGHRS, CDR2 YFSETQ. The CDR3 DNA is TGCGCCAGCAGCCGCGGGACACAATCTCCGGAGACCCAGTACTTC. This encodes CASSRGTQSPETQYF.

The rearrangement joins TRBV12-3 or TRBV12-4 to TRBJ2-5; D unresolved. V lost 6 bases and J 12 bases, leaving 17 bases between the germline ends. This CDR3 has 12 amino acids. CDR3 nucleotide sequence: TGTGCCAGCAGCTACTCGGGCTCCACGGAGTACTTC. Its protein is CASSYSGSTEYF.

This chain connects TRBV5-6 to TRBJ2-5, with D perhaps TRBD2 (7 bases). The V and J ends lost 1 base and 4 bases respectively, with 17 bases between them. This CDR3 region has 16 residues. The germline V gene encodes CDR1 SGHDT and CDR2 YYEEEE. The CDR3 here is CASSLTTSGGSETQYF. The CDR3 DNA sequence: TGTGCCAGCAGCTTGACGACATCGGGGGGCTCAGAGACCCAGTACTTC.

This clonotype has just a few counts. A clone one base away is much larger, so this may be a read error. V gene TRBV20-1 combines with J gene TRBJ2-5, with 9 bases matching TRBD2. The germline gives CDR1 DFQATT, CDR2 SNEGSKA (reference sequence). The CDR3 is made up of 14 amino acids. The ends lost 0 bases at V and 3 bases at J; junction bases unmatched: 2. The CDR3 is CSARDPSGKETQYF. The CDR3, as DNA: TGCAGTGCTAGAGATCCTAGCGGGAAAGAGACCCAGTACTTC.

This sequence joins TRBV7-2 and TRBJ2-1; TRBD2 aligns across 7 bases. V shed 5 bases and J 2 bases; nucleotides not matched to a gene: 6. The CDR3 consists of 15 residues. Germline CDR1 is SGHTA and CDR2 is FQGNSA. The CDR3 loop reads CASSAASGTYNEQFF. In nucleotides, the CDR3 is TGTGCCAGCAGCGCCGCTAGCGGAACCTACAATGAGCAGTTCTTC. The full variable domain, in which reference TRBV7-2 and TRBJ2-1 provide the parts outside the CDR3, is GAGVSQSPSNKVTEKGKDVELRCDPISGHTALYWYRQSLGQGLEFLIYFQGNSAPDKSGLPSDRFSAERTGGSVSTLTIQRTQQEDSAVYLCASSAASGTYNEQFFGPGTRLTVL.

This clonotype was seen only a few times. A read error may explain this, as a much larger clone is one base away. The chain carries TRBV6-1 and TRBJ2-3; 7 positions agree with TRBD2. This CDR3 is 15 amino acids long. The germline gives CDR1 MNHNS, CDR2 SASEGT. The CDR3 loop reads CASSESGVNTVTQYF. The CDR3 DNA reads as TGTGCCAGCAGTGAGAGCGGGGTTAACACAGTTACGCAGTATTTT.

This clonotype was recorded a few times. The chain joins TRBV9 to TRBJ2-3, with TRBD1 identical over 7 bases. The CDR3 length is 17 residues. V shed 3 bases and J 5 bases; nucleotides not matched to a gene: 15. Looked up from germline, CDR1 is SGDLS and CDR2 is YYNGEE. The CDR3 coding sequence is TGTGCCAGCAGCGCCACTCCGGGACAGCCAAAGCTAGATACGCAGTATTTT. Its translation is CASSATPGQPKLDTQYF.

The rearrangement links TRBV28 to TRBJ2-7, with D uncertain. Trimming pared 3 bases from V and 9 bases from J, leaving 18 bases between. From germline, CDR1 is MDHEN and CDR2 SYDVKM. The CDR3 totals 14 residues. The CDR3 region is CASSFRASYGVQYF. The CDR3 region has the DNA TGTGCCAGCAGTTTCCGGGCCAGTTATGGTGTGCAGTACTTC.

The chain has TRBV24-1 and TRBJ2-1, with TRBD2 as a possible D gene (5 bases). The closer fit of TRBJ2-7 to the DNA end suggests the J call may be wrong. This CDR3 region has 16 residues. Germline V lookup: CDR1 KGHDR, CDR2 SFDVKD. The CDR3 DNA sequence: TGTGCCACCAGTGGTATGGAGCGGAGCTCCTACAATGAGCAGTACTTC. The encoded protein is CATSGMERSSYNEQYF.

This chain links TRBV6-5 with TRBJ2-6; TRBD2 is a possible D gene (6 bases). Per germline, CDR1 MNHEY and CDR2 SVGAGI. V was shortened by 1 base and J by 2 bases, with 9 bases between the two germline ends. The CDR3 contains 16 residues. CDR3: CASSYFGGTGANVLTF. The CDR3 region has the DNA TGTGCCAGCAGTTACTTTGGGGGGACTGGGGCCAACGTCCTGACTTTC.

V gene TRBV6-5 combines with J gene TRBJ2-1; possibly TRBD1 for D (6 bases). Trimming cost V 2 bases and J 0 bases, with 11 bases left between them. This CDR3 has 16 amino acids. Germline loops: CDR1 MNHEY, CDR2 SVGAGI. The CDR3 protein is CASSYQQGSSYNEQFF. The CDR3 nucleotides are TGTGCCAGCAGTTACCAACAGGGAAGCTCCTACAATGAGCAGTTCTTC.

The V gene is TRBV6-1, the J gene TRBJ2-3; D may match TRBD1 or TRBD2 (5 bases each). The CDR3 spans 14 residues. Trimming stripped 6 bases from V and 3 bases from J, with 13 bases between. Looked up from germline, CDR1 is MNHNS and CDR2 is SASEGT. The CDR3 protein is CASRKAGSTDTQYF. Here the CDR3 DNA reads TGTGCCAGCAGGAAAGCAGGGAGTACAGATACGCAGTATTTT.

The rearrangement links TRBV7-2 to TRBJ1-6, with no clear D. CDR1 is SGHTA and CDR2 is FQGNSA in the germline V gene. This CDR3 is built from 13 residues. Deletions cut 5 bases from V and 10 bases from J, with 12 bases between. In nucleotides, the CDR3 is TGTGCCAGCAGCCTGGATTTTAGATCACCCCTCCACTTT. It translates to CASSLDFRSPLHF.

The rearrangement links TRBV6-4 to TRBJ2-5, with 7 bases matching TRBD1. This CDR3 is built from 14 residues. V shed 6 bases and J 4 bases; nucleotides not matched to a gene: 8. Germline loops: CDR1 MRHNA, CDR2 SNTAGT. The CDR3 nucleotides read TGTGCCAGCAGCGCGACAGGGAATAGAGAGACCCAGTACTTC. This sequence encodes CASSATGNRETQYF.

This clonotype was seen repeatedly, ten times or more. This rearrangement joins TRBV4-3 to TRBJ1-2; tentatively, D is TRBD1 (5 bases). The V and J ends lost 0 bases and 4 bases respectively, with 12 bases between them. The CDR3 contains 15 residues. Germline CDR1 reads LGHNA; CDR2 reads YSLEER. The CDR3 region has the DNA TGCGCCAGCAGCCAAGATGGGGCCGCAGGCTATGGCTACACCTTC. Protein: CASSQDGAAGYGYTF.

This clonotype showed up just a few times. Its ends do not fully match the called genes, so a read error is possible. This rearrangement joins TRBV10-1 to TRBJ1-2; no firm D call. The CDR3 contains 11 residues. Germline V lookup: CDR1 WNHNN, CDR2 SYGVQD (reference sequence). The CDR3 coding sequence is TGCGCCAGCGGACGGCCCTATGGTTACACCTTC. Protein: CASGRPYGYTF.

The sample holds a few counts of this clonotype. The gene calls are TRBV4-3 and TRBJ2-3, with TRBD2 matching 12 bases. V trimming: 5 bases; J trimming: 4 bases; junction bases outside the gene matches: 4. Germline V gives CDR1 LGHNA, CDR2 YSLEER. The CDR3 runs 15 residues. CDR3 protein: CASSMTSGSSDTQYF. The DNA for the CDR3 is TGCGCCAGCAGCATGACTAGCGGGAGTTCAGATACGCAGTATTTT.

The chain carries TRBV15 and TRBJ2-6; D gene uncertain. Germline V gives CDR1 LNHNV, CDR2 YYDKDF (reference sequence). The length of the CDR3 is 15 residues. V lost 0 bases, J lost 4 bases, and 7 bases lay in between. The CDR3 loop is CATSRDPEGANVLTF. CDR3 sequence (DNA): TGTGCCACCAGCAGAGACCCAGAAGGGGCCAACGTCCTGACTTTC.

As to this clonotype: Just one base apart from a much larger clone, this may be a read error. This sequence joins TRBV29-1 and TRBJ2-7; TRBD1 is a possible D gene (5 bases). The CDR3 is 14 residues long. Germline assignment: CDR1 SQVTM and CDR2 ANQGSEA. CDR3 in DNA: TGCGGCGTTGAGACCCCAGGGAACTCCTACGAGCAGTACTTC. This translates into CGVETPGNSYEQYF.

In its sample, this clonotype is medium-sized. Relative to the germline gene, one junction end is altered; a read error may explain this. The chain uses TRBV29-1 and TRBJ1-2, with D perhaps TRBD1 (5 bases). This CDR3 contains 11 residues. The germline V gene has CDR1 SQVTM and CDR2 ANQGSEA. The CDR3 is CSVEDSHGYTF. As DNA, the CDR3 is TGCAGCGTCGAAGACAGCCATGGCTACACCTTC.

V gene TRBV20-1 combines with J gene TRBJ2-5; 7 bases fit TRBD2. V shed 6 bases, J shed 5 bases, and the junction held 9 bases outside the gene matches. The CDR3 has 13 residues. In germline, CDR1 is DFQATT, CDR2 SNEGSKA (reference sequence). The CDR3 loop is CSATLGGIETQYF. CDR3 DNA: TGCAGTGCAACCCTCGGGGGGATCGAGACCCAGTACTTC.

A single count supports this clonotype. The chain combines TRBV5-4 with TRBJ2-3, with D possibly matching TRBD2 (7 bases). Trimming removed 0 bases at V and 3 bases at J, with 17 bases between. There are 17 residues in the CDR3. Germline CDR1 reads SGHNT; CDR2 reads YYREEE (reference sequence). The CDR3 region has the DNA TGTGCCAGCAGCTTGGCCAACCGGGGGGCGTCGACAGATACGCAGTATTTT. As protein: CASSLANRGASTDTQYF.

Only a few counts were recorded for this clonotype. J is TRBJ2-7 and V is TRBV24-1, with D perhaps TRBD1 or TRBD2 (5 bases each). The germline V gene encodes CDR1 KGHDR and CDR2 SFDVKD. Trimming removed 1 base from V and 2 bases from J, with 8 bases in between. The CDR3 has 14 amino acids. This CDR3 reads CATSDFRDPYEQYF. The CDR3 nucleotides read TGTGCCACCAGTGATTTTCGGGACCCCTACGAGCAGTACTTC.

J is TRBJ1-2 and V is TRBV20-1; tentative D call: TRBD1 (5 bases). CDR1 is DFQATT and CDR2 is SNEGSKA in the germline V gene (reference sequence). Trimming cost V 4 bases and J 6 bases, with 15 bases left between them. This CDR3 has 13 residues. The CDR3 reads CSAISGTEDGYTF. Here the CDR3 DNA reads TGCAGTGCTATTTCTGGGACGGAAGATGGCTACACCTTC.

This sequence joins TRBV5-1 and TRBJ1-2; a possible D gene is TRBD1 (6 bases). Germline CDR1 reads SGHRS; CDR2 reads YFSETQ. The CDR3 has 15 amino acids. The V end was cut by 1 base, the J end by 5 bases, with 15 bases between. CDR3 coding DNA: TGCGCCAGCAGCTTGACGCCTGGACAGCAATATGGCTACACCTTC. It codes for CASSLTPGQQYGYTF. The full variable domain, rest sourced from reference TRBV5-1 and TRBJ1-2, is KAGVTQTPRYLIKTRGQQVTLSCSPISGHRSVSWYQQTPGQGLQFLFEYFSETQRNKGNFPGRFSGRQFSNSRSEMNVSTLELGDSALYLCASSLTPGQQYGYTFGSGTRLTVV.